This T cell receptor (beta chain) was retrieved from a study of cytomegalovirus exposure and HLA in healthy donors. The germline gives CDR1 SGHTA, CDR2 FQGTGA. This CDR3 region has 14 residues. Trimming cost V 3 bases and J 7 bases, with 10 bases left between them. With respect to this clone: Antigen specificity is unknown.

The PCR contained 60 Vbeta and 13 Jbeta primers. Produced via immunoSEQ multiplex PCR; TCRdb's table is partial and in-frame only. This table holds 34,000 or so clones. Study findings and constraints: The records held CMV serostatus as the only immune exposure information.

The chain is built from TRBV7-3 and TRBJ1-6; D is perhaps TRBD1 (5 bases). Sequenced input: PBMCs. This clonotype originated in a female donor in good health and CMV-seronegative. The CDR3 reads CASSLSGPNSPLHF. The CDR3 DNA sequence: TGTGCCAGCAGCTTGTCAGGGCCAAATTCACCCCTCCACTTT.